The present TCR beta chain was sequenced within a study of OX40 agonist ivuxolimab in advanced cancers. CDR3 size: 16 residues. Germline trimming cut 4 bases from V and 0 bases from J; bases unmatched to any gene: 4. The germline CDR1 and CDR2 sequences are MNHNS and SASEGT. Libraries were prepared by immunoSEQ multiplex PCR; TCRdb keeps only in-frame clonotypes and omits some of them. The sample includes about 81,000 clones, more than 70% of them seen just once. As for this clone: No antigen is known for it.

The study, taken as a whole, reports: CD4+ and CD8+ blood T cells expanded clonally by week 6 at 0.1 to 3.0 mg/kg.

This TCR derives from an adult with an advanced solid tumor such as melanoma, head and neck, liver or kidney cancer. The rearrangement uses TRBV6-1 and TRBJ2-4, with 9 bases that match TRBD1. This specimen was CD4+ or CD8+ T cells sorted from blood, taken in a trial of the OX40 agonist ivuxolimab. The CDR3 here is CASSADRGLAKNIQYF. The CDR3 bases are TGTGCCAGCAGTGCGGACAGGGGACTAGCCAAAAACATTCAGTACTTC.